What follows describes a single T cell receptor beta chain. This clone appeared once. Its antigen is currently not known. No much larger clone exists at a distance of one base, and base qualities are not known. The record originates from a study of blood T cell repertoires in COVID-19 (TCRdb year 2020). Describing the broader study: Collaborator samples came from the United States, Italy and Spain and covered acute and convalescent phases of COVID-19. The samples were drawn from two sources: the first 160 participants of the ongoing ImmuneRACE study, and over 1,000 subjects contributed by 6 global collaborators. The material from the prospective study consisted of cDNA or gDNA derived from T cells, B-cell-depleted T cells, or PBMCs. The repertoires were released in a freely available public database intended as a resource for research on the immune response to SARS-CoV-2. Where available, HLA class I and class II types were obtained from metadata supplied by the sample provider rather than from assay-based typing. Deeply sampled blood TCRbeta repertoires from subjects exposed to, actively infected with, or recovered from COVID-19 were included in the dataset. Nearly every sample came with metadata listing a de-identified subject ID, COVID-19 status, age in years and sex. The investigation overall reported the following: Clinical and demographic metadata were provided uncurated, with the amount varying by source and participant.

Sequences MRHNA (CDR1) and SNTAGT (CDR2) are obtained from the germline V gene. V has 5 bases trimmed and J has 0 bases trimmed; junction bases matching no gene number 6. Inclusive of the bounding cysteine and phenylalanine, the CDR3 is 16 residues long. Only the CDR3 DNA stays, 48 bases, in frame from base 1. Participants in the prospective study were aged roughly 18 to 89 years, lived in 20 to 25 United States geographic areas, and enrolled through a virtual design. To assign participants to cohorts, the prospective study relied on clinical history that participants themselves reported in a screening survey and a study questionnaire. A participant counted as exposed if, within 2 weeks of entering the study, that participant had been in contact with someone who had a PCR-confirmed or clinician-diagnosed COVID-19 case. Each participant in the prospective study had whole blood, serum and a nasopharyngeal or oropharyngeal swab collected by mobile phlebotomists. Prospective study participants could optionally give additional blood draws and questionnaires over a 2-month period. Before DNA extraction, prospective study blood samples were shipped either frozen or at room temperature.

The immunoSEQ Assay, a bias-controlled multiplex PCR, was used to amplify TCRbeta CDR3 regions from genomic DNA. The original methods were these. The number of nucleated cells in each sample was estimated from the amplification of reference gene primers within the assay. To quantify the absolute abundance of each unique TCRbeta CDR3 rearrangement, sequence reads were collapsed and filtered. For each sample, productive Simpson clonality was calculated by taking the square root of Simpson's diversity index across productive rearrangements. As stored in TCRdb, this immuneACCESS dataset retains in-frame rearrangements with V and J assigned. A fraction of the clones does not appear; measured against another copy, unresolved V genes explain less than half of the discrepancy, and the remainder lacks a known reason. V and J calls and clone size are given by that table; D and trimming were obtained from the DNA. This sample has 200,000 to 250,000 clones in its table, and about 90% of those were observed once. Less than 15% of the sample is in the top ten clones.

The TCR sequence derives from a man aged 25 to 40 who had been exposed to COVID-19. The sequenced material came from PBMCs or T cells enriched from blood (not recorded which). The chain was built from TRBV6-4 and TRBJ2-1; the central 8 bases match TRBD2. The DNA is TGTGCCAGCAGTCCAGACGCGGGGGGCTCCTACAATGAGCAGTTCTTC. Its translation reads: CASSPDAGGSYNEQFF.